Below, 5 T cell receptor beta chains from the same sample are listed, as sequenced in a study of blood T cell repertoires in COVID-19. Assay used: immunoSEQ multiplex PCR; TCRdb lists only in-frame clones, some missing. Counted here are around 420,000 clones, nearly 90% occurring once; the ten biggest clones make up approximately 2.1%. The sequencing sample was made of PBMCs or T cells enriched from blood (not recorded which). These receptor sequences come from a woman aged 40 to 55 with acute COVID-19.

The chain combines TRBV11-3 with TRBJ2-3, with 11 bases lining up with TRBD2. From germline, CDR1 is SGHNT and CDR2 YENEEA. The CDR3 totals 16 residues. The V and J ends lost 5 bases and 1 base, in that order; junction bases with no gene match: 5. The CDR3 here is CASSQGTSGRTDTQYF. CDR3 nucleotides: TGTGCCAGCAGCCAAGGGACTAGCGGCCGCACAGATACGCAGTATTTT.

This sequence joins TRBV4-2 and TRBJ2-1; D not resolved. Between the trimmed V and J ends, which lost 3 bases and 6 bases, there was a span of 9 bases. The germline V gene encodes CDR1 LGHNA and CDR2 YNFKEQ. The CDR3 totals 13 residues. CDR3 bases: TGTGCCAGCAGCCAGATAGATGTCAATGAGCAGTTCTTC. Translated: CASSQIDVNEQFF.

The chain couples TRBV10-3 to TRBJ2-5; TRBD1 is a possible D gene (7 bases). V was pared by 4 bases and J by 5 bases, with 14 bases between. CDR3 length equals 14 residues. Germline lookup yields CDR1 ENHRY and CDR2 SYGVKD. The CDR3: CAISGSAGGETQYF. As DNA, the CDR3 is TGTGCCATCAGTGGGTCAGCAGGGGGGGAGACCCAGTACTTC.

This clone was detected only a few times. This chain uses TRBV6-6 with TRBJ2-3, with 10 positions matching TRBD1. CDR3 length: 16 amino acids. V trimming: 5 bases; J trimming: 7 bases; junction bases outside the gene matches: 12. The germline CDR1 and CDR2 sequences are MNHNY and SVGAGI (reference sequence). The CDR3 DNA is TGTGCCAGCAGTCCTGGAGGGACAGGGGTTTCAAATACGCAGTATTTT. It is translated as CASSPGGTGVSNTQYF.

V is TRBV2 and J is TRBJ2-3; 12 bases line up with TRBD2. CDR3 size: 17 residues. V shed 1 base and J 0 bases; nucleotides not matched to a gene: 2. Germline CDR1 SNHLY, CDR2 FYNNEI. CDR3 coding DNA: TGTGCCAGCAGTGAAGGACTAGCGGGAGTCAGCACAGATACGCAGTATTTT. It yields the protein CASSEGLAGVSTDTQYF.